This T cell receptor beta chain emerged from a study of control samples from healthy donors and cancer patients (dated by TCRdb to the early 2020s). Remarks on this clone: The target of this receptor is not known. Base qualities are not recorded, but no much larger clone differs from it by a single base.

The CDR3 runs 15 amino acids, cysteine and phenylalanine included. Kept here is only the CDR3 DNA, which spans 45 bases and is read in frame from base 1. Per the germline V gene (reference sequence), MNHNY is the CDR1 and SVGAGI is the CDR2. Germline trimming amounts to 6 bases on V and 0 bases on J, with 6 as the count of junction bases outside the gene matches. Libraries were constructed by the immunoSEQ multiplex PCR assay. This is the immuneACCESS table as TCRdb keeps it, with only in-frame sequences that have V and J called. A part of the clones is gone; compared with another copy, unresolved V genes explain less than half, and the rest is unexplained. This sample comprises approximately 230,000 clones, over 75% of them detected only once. The ten largest clones take up roughly 14% of the sample.

The sample was PBMCs. The chain uses TRBV6-6 and TRBJ1-1, with 8 bases aligning to TRBD1. This TCR was recovered from a woman aged 55-70 years with lung cancer. The nucleotides are TGTGCCAGCAGCCTCTGGACAGGGATGAACACTGAAGCTTTCTTT. It translates to CASSLWTGMNTEAFF.